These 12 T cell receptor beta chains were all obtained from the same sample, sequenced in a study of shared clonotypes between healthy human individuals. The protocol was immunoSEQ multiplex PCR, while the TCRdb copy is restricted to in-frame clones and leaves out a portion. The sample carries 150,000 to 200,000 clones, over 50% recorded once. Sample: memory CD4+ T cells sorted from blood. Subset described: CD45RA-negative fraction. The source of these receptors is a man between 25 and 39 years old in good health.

In DNA form, the CDR3 reads TGTGCCAGCAGCTTACCAGGGGGCAGGTCTGAAAAACTGTTTTTT. This translates into CASSLPGGRSEKLFF. This chain uses TRBV7-2 with TRBJ1-4; 8 bases match TRBD1. The junction had 6 bases not matched to a gene; V was cut back by 2 bases and J by 7 bases. The CDR3 sequence is 15 residues long. Germline V lookup: CDR1 SGHTA, CDR2 FQGNSA.

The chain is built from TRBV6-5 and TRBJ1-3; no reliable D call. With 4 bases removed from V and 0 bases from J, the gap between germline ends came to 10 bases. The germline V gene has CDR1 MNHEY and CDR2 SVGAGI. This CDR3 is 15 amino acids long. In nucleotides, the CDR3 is TGTGCCAGCAGTTCGCCGGACTTCTCTGGAAACACCATATATTTT. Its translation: CASSSPDFSGNTIYF.

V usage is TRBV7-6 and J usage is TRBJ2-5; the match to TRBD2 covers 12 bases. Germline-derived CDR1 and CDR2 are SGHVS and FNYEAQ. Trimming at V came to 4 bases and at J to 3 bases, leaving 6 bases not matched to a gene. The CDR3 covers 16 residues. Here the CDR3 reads CASSSKRTSGKETQYF. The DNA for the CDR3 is TGTGCCAGCAGCTCAAAGCGGACTAGCGGGAAAGAGACCCAGTACTTC.

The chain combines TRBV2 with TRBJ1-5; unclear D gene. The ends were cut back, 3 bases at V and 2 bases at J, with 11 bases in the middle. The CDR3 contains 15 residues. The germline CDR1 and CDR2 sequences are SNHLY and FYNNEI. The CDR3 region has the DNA TGTGCCAGCAGTGAGATGAGGGTTGGCAATCAGCCCCAGCATTTT. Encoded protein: CASSEMRVGNQPQHF.

For the CDR3, the DNA is TGTGCCAGCAGCTTTGGACATTCCTACGAGCAGTACTTC. Amino acid sequence: CASSFGHSYEQYF. V gene TRBV28 combines with J gene TRBJ2-7; maybe TRBD1 (5 bases). V dropped 6 bases and J dropped 1 base, with 10 bases sitting between them. CDR1 and CDR2 from the germline V gene are MDHEN and SYDVKM. There are 13 residues in the CDR3. Full variable domain (outside the CDR3, taken from reference TRBV28 and TRBJ2-7): DVKVTQSSRYLVKRTGEKVFLECVQDMDHENMFWYRQDPGLGLRLIYFSYDVKMKEKGDIPEGYSVSREKKERFSLILESASTNQTSMYLCASSFGHSYEQYFGPGTRLTVT.

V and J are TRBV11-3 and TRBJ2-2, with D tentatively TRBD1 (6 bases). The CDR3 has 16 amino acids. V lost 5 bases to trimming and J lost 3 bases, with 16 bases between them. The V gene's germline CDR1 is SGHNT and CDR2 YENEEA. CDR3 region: CASSPPTGVDTGELFF. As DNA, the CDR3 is TGTGCCAGCAGCCCCCCGACAGGCGTGGACACCGGGGAGCTGTTTTTT.

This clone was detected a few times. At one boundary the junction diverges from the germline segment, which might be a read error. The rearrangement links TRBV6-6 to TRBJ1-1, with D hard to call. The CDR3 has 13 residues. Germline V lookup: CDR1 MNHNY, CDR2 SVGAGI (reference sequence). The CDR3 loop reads CVSSASGNTEAFF. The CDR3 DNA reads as TGTGTCAGCAGTGCTTCAGGGAACACTGAAGCTTTCTTT.

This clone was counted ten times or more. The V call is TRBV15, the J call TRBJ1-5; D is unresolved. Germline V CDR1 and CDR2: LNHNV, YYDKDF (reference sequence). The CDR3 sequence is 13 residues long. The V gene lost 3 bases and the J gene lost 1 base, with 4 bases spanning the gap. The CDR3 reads CATSRGSNQPQHF. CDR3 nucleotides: TGTGCCACCAGCAGGGGAAGCAATCAGCCCCAGCATTTT.

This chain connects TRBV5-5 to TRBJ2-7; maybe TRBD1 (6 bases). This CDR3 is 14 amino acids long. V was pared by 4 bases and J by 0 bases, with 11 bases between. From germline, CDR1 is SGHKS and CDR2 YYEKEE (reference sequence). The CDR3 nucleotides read TGTGCCAGCAGCAGAACAGGGTTCTCCTACGAGCAGTACTTC. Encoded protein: CASSRTGFSYEQYF.

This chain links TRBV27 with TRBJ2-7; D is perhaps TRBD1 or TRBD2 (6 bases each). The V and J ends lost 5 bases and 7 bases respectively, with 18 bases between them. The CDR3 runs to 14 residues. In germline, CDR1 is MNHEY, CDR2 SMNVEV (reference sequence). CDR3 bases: TGTGCCAGCAGTCTCTCGGGGGCCCTGTTTGAGCAGTACTTC. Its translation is CASSLSGALFEQYF.

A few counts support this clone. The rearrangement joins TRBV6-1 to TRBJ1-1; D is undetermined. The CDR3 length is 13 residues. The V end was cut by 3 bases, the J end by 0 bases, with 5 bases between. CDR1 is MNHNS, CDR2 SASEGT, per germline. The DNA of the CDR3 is TGTGCCAGCAGTGATATTCTGAACACTGAAGCTTTCTTT. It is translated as CASSDILNTEAFF.

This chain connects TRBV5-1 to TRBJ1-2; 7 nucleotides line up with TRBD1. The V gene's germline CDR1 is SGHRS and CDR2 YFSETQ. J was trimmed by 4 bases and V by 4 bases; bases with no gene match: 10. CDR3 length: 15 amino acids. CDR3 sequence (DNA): TGCGCCAGCAGCCCCGACAGGGTCACTAGCTATGGCTACACCTTC. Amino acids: CASSPDRVTSYGYTF. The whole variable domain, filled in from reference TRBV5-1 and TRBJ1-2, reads KAGVTQTPRYLIKTRGQQVTLSCSPISGHRSVSWYQQTPGQGLQFLFEYFSETQRNKGNFPGRFSGRQFSNSRSEMNVSTLELGDSALYLCASSPDRVTSYGYTFGSGTRLTVV.